This TCR beta chain was documented in a study of shared clonotypes between healthy human individuals. The study's findings and limits: Around 4.7% was the fraction of naive CD4 clonotypes found shared across a few donors. Few donors restricted represented genetic and exposure-history diversity. Estimated clonotype richness was generally higher in naive than memory subsets.

As for this clone: Its specificity is unknown.

Sorted-subset replicate PCRs used about 0.2 ug of genomic DNA. This amount corresponded to 25,000 to 30,000 T cell genomes. TCRdb keeps only in-frame clones here, not all; method: immunoSEQ multiplex PCR. The sample holds approximately 530,000 clones; 95% to 96% are singletons and the top ten take 0.05% to 0.07%. This TCR came from a woman aged 25-40 years in good health. Sequenced input: naive CD4+ T cells sorted from blood. Subset reported: CD45RA+ positively selected.

CDR3 residues: CASTSGALYEQYF. The CDR3 coding sequence is TGTGCCAGCACCAGCGGGGCTCTCTACGAGCAGTACTTC. The V gene is TRBV28, the J gene TRBJ2-5; 7 bases fit TRBD2. The end of the DNA is better explained by TRBJ2-7, so the J call may be wrong. CDR1 MDHEN and CDR2 SYDVKM come from the germline V gene. The CDR3 consists of 13 residues.